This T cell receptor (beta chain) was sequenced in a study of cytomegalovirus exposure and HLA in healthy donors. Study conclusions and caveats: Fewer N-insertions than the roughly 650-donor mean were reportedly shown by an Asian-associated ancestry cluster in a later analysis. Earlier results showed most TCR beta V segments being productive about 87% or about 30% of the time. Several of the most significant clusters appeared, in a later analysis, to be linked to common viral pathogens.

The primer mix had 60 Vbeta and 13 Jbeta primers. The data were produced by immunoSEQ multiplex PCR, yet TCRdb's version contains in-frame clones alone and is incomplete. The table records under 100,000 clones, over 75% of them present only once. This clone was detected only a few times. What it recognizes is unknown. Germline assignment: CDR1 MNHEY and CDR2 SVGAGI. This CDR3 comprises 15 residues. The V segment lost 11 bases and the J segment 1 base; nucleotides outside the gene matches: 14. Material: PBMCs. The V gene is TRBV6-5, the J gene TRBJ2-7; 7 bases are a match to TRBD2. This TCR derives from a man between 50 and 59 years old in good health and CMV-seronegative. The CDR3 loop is CASSEPGGSSYEQYF. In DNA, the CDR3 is TGTGCCTCCTCCGAACCCGGGGGGTCGTCCTACGAGCAGTACTTC.